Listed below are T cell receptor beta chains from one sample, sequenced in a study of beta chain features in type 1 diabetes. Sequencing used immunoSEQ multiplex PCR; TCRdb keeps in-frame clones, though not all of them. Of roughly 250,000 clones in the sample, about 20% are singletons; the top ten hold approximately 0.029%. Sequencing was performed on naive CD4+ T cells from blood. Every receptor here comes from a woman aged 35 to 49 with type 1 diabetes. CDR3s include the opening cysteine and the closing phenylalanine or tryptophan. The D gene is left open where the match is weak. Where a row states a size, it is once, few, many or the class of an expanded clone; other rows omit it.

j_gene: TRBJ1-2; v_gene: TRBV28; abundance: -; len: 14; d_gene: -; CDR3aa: CASSTPQGNYGYTF; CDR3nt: TGTGCCAGCAGTACCCCCCAGGGTAACTATGGCTACACCTTC
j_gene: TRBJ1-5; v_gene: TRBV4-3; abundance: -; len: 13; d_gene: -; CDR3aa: CASSQVQNQPQHF; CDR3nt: TGCGCCAGCAGCCAGGTACAGAATCAGCCCCAGCATTTT
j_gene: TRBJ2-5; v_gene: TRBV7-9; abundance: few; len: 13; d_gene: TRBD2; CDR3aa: CASSRTSQETQYF; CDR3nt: TGTGCCAGCAGCCGGACTAGCCAAGAGACCCAGTACTTC
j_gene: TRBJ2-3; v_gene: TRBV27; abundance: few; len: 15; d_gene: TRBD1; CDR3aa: CASRKPGQGTDTQYF; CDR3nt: TGTGCCAGCAGGAAACCGGGACAGGGCACAGATACGCAGTATTTT
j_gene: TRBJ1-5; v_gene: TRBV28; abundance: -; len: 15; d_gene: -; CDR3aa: CASSRTDYSNQPQHF; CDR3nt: TGTGCCAGCAGCAGGACAGACTATAGCAATCAGCCCCAGCATTTT
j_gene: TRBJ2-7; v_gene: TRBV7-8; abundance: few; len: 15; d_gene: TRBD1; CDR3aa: CASSLGQGSFHEQYF; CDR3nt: TGTGCCAGCAGCTTAGGACAGGGGTCGTTCCACGAGCAGTACTTC
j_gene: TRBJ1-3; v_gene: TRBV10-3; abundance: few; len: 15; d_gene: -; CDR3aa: CAISESDIPGNTIYF; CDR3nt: TGTGCCATCAGTGAGTCGGACATACCTGGAAACACCATATATTTT
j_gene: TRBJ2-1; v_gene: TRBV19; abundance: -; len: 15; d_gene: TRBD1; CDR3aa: CASRLTGGSYNEQFF; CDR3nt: TGTGCCAGTAGGCTGACAGGGGGATCCTACAATGAGCAGTTCTTC
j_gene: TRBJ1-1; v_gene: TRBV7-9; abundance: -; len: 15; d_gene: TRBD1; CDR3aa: CASSLEAGQGGEAFF; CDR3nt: TGTGCCAGCAGCTTAGAGGCGGGACAGGGAGGTGAAGCTTTCTTT
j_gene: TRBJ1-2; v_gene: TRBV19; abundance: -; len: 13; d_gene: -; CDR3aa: CASSAGFLYGYTF; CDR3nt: TGTGCCAGTAGTGCCGGTTTCCTCTATGGCTACACCTTC
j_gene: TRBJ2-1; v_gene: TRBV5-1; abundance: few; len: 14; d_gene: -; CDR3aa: CASSLVAGNWEQFF; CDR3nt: TGCGCCAGCAGCTTGGTGGCAGGGAATTGGGAGCAGTTCTTC
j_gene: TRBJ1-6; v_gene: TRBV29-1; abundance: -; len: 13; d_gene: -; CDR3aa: CSASLGAYSPLHF; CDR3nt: TGCAGCGCCTCTCTGGGGGCTTATTCACCCCTCCACTTT
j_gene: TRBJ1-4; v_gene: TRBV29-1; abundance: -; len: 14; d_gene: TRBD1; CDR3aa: CSVEDRGTGEKLFF; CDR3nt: TGCAGCGTTGAAGATCGGGGGACAGGTGAAAAACTGTTTTTT
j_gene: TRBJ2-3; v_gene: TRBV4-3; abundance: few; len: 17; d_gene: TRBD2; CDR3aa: CASSQGLAGTSTDTQYF; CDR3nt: TGCGCCAGCAGCCAAGGCTTAGCGGGGACTAGCACAGATACGCAGTATTTT
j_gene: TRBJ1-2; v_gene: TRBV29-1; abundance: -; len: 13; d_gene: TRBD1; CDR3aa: CSAPTGGGYGYTF; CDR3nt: TGCAGCGCACCAACAGGGGGTGGCTATGGCTACACCTTC
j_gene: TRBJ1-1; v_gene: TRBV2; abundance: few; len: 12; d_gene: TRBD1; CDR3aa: CASRGEDREAFF; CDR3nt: TGTGCCAGCAGGGGGGAGGACAGGGAAGCTTTCTTT
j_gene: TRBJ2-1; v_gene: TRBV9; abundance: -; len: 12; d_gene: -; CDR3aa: CASSPIYNEQFF; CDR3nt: TGTGCCAGCAGCCCTATCTACAATGAGCAGTTCTTC
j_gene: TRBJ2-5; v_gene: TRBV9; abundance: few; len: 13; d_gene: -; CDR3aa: CASSRQAGETQYF; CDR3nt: TGTGCCAGCAGCCGACAGGCAGGCGAGACCCAGTACTTC
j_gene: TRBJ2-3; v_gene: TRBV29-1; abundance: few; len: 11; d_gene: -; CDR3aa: CSVEFTDTQYF; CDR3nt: TGCAGCGTCGAGTTCACAGATACGCAGTATTTT
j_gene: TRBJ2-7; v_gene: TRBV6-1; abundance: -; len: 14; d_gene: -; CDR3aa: CASSEMAPGYEQYF; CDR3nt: TGTGCCAGCAGTGAAATGGCCCCGGGGTACGAGCAGTACTTC
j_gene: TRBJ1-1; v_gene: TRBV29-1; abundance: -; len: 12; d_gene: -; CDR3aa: CSGGGQNTEAFF; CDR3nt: TGCAGCGGGGGGGGCCAGAACACTGAAGCTTTCTTT
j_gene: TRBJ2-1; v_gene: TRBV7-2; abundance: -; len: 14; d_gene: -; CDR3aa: CASSTGSGGNEQFF; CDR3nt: TGTGCCAGCAGCACCGGGTCCGGGGGCAATGAGCAGTTCTTC
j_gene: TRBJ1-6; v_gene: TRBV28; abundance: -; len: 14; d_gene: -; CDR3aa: CASESEGRGSPLHF; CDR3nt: TGTGCCAGCGAGTCGGAAGGGAGAGGTTCACCCCTCCACTTT
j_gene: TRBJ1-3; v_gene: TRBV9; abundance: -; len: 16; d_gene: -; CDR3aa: CASSDRQRFSGNTIYF; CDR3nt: TGTGCCAGCAGCGACCGACAGAGATTCTCTGGAAACACCATATATTTT
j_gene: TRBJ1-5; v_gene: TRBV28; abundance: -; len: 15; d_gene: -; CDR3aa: CASRPPGVFNQPQHF; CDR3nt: TGTGCCAGCAGGCCCCCGGGGGTCTTCAATCAGCCCCAGCATTTT
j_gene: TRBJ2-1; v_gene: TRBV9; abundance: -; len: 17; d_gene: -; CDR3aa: CASSVEEGIGSVDEQFF; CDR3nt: TGTGCCAGCAGCGTAGAGGAGGGGATCGGTTCGGTAGATGAGCAGTTCTTC
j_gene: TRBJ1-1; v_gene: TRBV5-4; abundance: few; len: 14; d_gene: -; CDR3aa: CASSLQTANTEAFF; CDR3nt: TGTGCCAGCAGCTTACAGACAGCGAACACTGAAGCTTTCTTT
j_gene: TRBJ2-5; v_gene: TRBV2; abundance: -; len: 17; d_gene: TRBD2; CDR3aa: CASSAYPGTRFGETQYF; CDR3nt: TGTGCCAGCAGTGCTTACCCCGGGACTAGATTTGGAGAGACCCAGTACTTC
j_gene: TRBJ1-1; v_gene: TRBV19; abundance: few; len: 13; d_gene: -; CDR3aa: CASSMMGDTEAFF; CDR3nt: TGTGCCAGTAGTATGATGGGAGACACTGAAGCTTTCTTT
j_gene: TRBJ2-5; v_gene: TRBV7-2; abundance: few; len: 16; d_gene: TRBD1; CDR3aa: CASSLGTGAAQETQYF; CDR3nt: TGTGCCAGCAGCTTAGGGACAGGGGCGGCCCAAGAGACCCAGTACTTC
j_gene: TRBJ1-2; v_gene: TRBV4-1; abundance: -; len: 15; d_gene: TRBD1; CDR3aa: CASSLGTGGDYGYTF; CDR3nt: TGCGCCAGCAGCCTCGGGACAGGGGGGGACTATGGCTACACCTTC
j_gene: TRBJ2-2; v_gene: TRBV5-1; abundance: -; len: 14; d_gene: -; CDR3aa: CASSLIANTGELFF; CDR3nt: TGCGCCAGCAGCTTGATCGCGAACACCGGGGAGCTGTTTTTT
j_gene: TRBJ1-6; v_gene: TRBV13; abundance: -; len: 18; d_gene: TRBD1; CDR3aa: CASSLEPRGRRFNSPLHF; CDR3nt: TGTGCCAGCAGCTTAGAGCCAAGGGGGCGTAGATTCAATTCACCCCTCCACTTT
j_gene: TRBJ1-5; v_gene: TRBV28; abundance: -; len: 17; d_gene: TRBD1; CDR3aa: CASTQTGTGSRNQPQHF; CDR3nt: TGTGCCAGCACTCAAACAGGGACAGGGAGTCGCAATCAGCCCCAGCATTTT
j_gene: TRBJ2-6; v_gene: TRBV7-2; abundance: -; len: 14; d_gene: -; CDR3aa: CADGGNSGANVLTF; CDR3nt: TGTGCCGATGGGGGGAACTCTGGGGCCAACGTCCTGACTTTC
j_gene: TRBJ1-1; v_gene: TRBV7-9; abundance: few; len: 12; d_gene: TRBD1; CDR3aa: CASSFTGGEAFF; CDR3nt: TGTGCCAGCAGCTTCACAGGGGGCGAAGCTTTCTTT
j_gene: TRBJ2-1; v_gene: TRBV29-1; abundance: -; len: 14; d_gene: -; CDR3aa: CSVGQLASYNEQFF; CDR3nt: TGCAGCGTCGGACAGCTCGCCTCCTACAATGAGCAGTTCTTC
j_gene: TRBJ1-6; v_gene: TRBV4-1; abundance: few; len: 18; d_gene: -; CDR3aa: CASSQDRRVVTASSPLHF; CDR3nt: TGCGCCAGCAGCCAAGATCGGAGAGTTGTGACAGCAAGTTCACCCCTCCACTTT
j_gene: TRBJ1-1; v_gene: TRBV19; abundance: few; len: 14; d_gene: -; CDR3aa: CASSIDHRDHEAFF; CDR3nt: TGTGCCAGTAGTATAGACCACCGGGATCATGAAGCTTTCTTT
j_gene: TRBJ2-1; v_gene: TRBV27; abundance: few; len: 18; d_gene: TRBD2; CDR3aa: CASSLLHLADSSYNEQFF; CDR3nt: TGTGCCAGCAGTTTATTACACCTAGCGGATAGCTCCTACAATGAGCAGTTCTTC
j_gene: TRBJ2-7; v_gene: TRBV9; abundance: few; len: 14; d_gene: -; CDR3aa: CASSSGQSSYEQYF; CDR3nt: TGTGCCAGCAGCTCCGGACAGAGCTCCTACGAGCAGTACTTC
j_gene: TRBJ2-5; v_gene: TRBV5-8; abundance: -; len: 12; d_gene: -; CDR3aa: CAGAAGSGTQYF; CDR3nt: TGTGCCGGCGCAGCGGGCTCGGGGACCCAGTACTTC
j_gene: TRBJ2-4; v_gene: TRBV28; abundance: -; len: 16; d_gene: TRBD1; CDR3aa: CASSGWDRGDNNIQYF; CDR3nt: TGTGCCAGCAGCGGGTGGGACAGGGGAGATAATAACATTCAGTACTTC
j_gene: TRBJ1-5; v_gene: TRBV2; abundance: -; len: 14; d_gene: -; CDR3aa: CASSRQVGNQPQHF; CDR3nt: TGTGCCAGCAGTCGACAGGTGGGGAATCAGCCCCAGCATTTT
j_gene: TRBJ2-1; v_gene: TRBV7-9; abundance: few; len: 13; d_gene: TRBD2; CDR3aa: CASRSGLHNEQFF; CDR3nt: TGTGCCAGCAGATCGGGACTACACAATGAGCAGTTCTTC
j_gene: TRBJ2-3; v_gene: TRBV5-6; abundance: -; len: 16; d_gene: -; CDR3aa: CASGWTGSRSTDTQYF; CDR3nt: TGTGCCAGCGGATGGACGGGATCCCGGAGCACAGATACGCAGTATTTT
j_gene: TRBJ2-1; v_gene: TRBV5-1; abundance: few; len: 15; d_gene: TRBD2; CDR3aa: CASSSVAGGPGEQFF; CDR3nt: TGCGCCAGCAGCTCAGTAGCGGGAGGGCCTGGTGAGCAGTTCTTC
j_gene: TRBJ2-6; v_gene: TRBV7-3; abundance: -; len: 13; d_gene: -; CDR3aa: CASSSSGANVLTF; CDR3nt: TGTGCCAGCAGCTCGTCTGGGGCCAACGTCCTGACTTTC
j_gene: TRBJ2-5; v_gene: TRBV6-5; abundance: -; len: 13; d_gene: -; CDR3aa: CASSLDYLGTQYF; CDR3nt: TGTGCCAGCAGTTTGGACTACCTTGGGACCCAGTACTTC
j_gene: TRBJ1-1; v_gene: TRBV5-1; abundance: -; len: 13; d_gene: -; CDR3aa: CASSLTQSTEAFF; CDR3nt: TGCGCCAGCAGCTTAACACAGAGCACTGAAGCTTTCTTT
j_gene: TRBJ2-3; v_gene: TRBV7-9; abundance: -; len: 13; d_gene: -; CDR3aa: CASRQGGTDTQYF; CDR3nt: TGTGCCAGCCGCCAGGGTGGTACAGATACGCAGTATTTT
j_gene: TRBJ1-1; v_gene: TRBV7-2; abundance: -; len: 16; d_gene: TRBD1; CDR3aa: CASSRGQQRDGTEAFF; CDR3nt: TGTGCCAGCAGCCGGGGACAGCAAAGGGACGGCACTGAAGCTTTCTTT
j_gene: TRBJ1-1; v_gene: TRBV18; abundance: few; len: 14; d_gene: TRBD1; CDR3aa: CASSQGQVNTEAFF; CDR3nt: TGTGCCAGCTCACAGGGACAGGTGAACACTGAAGCTTTCTTT
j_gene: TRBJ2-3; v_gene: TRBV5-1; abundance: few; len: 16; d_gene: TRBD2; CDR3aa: CASSLGASGRRDTQYF; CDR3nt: TGCGCCAGCAGCCTGGGAGCTAGCGGTAGAAGGGATACGCAGTATTTT
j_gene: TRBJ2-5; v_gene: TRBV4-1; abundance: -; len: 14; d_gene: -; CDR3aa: CASSPLGGGPRVYF; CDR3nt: TGCGCCAGCAGCCCCCTCGGCGGGGGCCCTCGAGTTTACTTC
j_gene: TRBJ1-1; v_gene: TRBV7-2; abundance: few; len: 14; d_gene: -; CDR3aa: CASSRLAGGTEAFF; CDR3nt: TGTGCCAGCAGCCGCCTGGCGGGGGGGACTGAAGCTTTCTTT
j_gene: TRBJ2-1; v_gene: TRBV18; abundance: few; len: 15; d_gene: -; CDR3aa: CASSPRDNSYNEQFF; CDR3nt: TGTGCCAGCTCACCACGGGACAACTCCTACAATGAGCAGTTCTTC